The rows below give T cell receptor beta chains drawn from one sample of a study of metastatic and nonmetastatic thyroid tumors. TCRdb re-analyzed the PCR reads using MiXCR. Of 5,600 or so clones in the sample, 33% were seen once. Source material: adjacent normal tissue. The receptors derive from a male donor with papillary thyroid cancer or a benign thyroid nodule (not recorded which). Some clones in this sample may be carry-over from other donors' samples. The CDR3 runs from the conserved cysteine through the conserved F or W.

TRBJ2-7,TRBV6-2/TRBV6-3,CASSYSNRVGEQYF
TRBJ1-1,TRBV6-1,CASGSLGQGARTEAFF
TRBJ1-5,TRBV24-1,CATSDLDRGNQPQHF
TRBJ2-3,TRBV7-2,CASSVYMMTDTQYF
TRBJ2-7,TRBV9,CASSPGDSYEQYF
TRBJ2-1,TRBV27,CASSTTPGGVVSEQFF
TRBJ2-7,TRBV12-3/TRBV12-4,CASSPTHRGLGEQYF
TRBJ2-5,TRBV20-1,CSARDGLAHQETQYF
TRBJ2-7,TRBV10-3,CAIMWTSGDNEQYF
TRBJ2-7,TRBV10-3,CAISVREGLGEQYF
TRBJ1-1,TRBV7-2,CASSPFGGAEAFF
TRBJ1-2,TRBV25-1,CASSEGGGYTF
TRBJ2-7,TRBV5-4,CASTLPPGIHEQYF
TRBJ1-2,TRBV2,CASSIGPSGFYGYTF
TRBJ2-7,TRBV6-4,CASSEGTSGRVSYEQYF
TRBJ2-7,TRBV11-2,CASSLPGRSSYEQYF
TRBJ1-6,TRBV6-5,CASSYSSGYNSPLHF